What follows is one TCR beta chain and its context. What it recognizes is unknown. Using immunoSEQ multiplex PCR, the repertoire was profiled, and TCRdb retains in-frame clones only, with some absent. The table shows about 160,000 clones, with around nine tenths occurring only once. This record belongs to a study of cytotoxic CD8 clonotypes in ibrutinib-treated CLL. The germline gives CDR1 SEHNR, CDR2 FQNEAQ (reference sequence). V was cut by 3 bases and J by 7 bases, with 21 bases left in between. The CDR3 spans 16 residues. General study results and limits: Public clonotypes were rare and shrank or held steady on treatment.

The chain links TRBV7-9 to TRBJ1-2; D is possibly TRBD1 (6 bases). This TCR was recovered from a human donor with chronic lymphocytic leukemia. Here the sequenced sample was PBMCs, taken at disease progression, from a patient treated with ibrutinib. The CDR3 reads CASSFAKGEDLSGYTF. The CDR3 DNA follows: TGTGCCAGCAGCTTTGCGAAGGGGGAGGATCTTTCTGGCTACACCTTC.